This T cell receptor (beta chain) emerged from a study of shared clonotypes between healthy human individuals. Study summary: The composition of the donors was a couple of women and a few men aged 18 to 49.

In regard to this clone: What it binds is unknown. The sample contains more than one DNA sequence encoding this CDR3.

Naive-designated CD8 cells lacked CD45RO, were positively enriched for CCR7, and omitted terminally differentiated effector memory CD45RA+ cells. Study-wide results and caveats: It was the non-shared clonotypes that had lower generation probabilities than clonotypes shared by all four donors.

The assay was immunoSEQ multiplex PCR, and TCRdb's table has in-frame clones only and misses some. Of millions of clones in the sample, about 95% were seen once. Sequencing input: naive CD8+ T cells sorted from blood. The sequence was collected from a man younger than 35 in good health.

The CDR3 DNA follows: TGTGCCAGCAGCGTAGGCGGGGTCGGCACTGAAGCTTTCTTT. Residues: CASSVGGVGTEAFF. The chain combines TRBV9 with TRBJ1-1; D ambiguous. Germline V gene lookup returns CDR1 SGDLS and CDR2 YYNGEE. V was shortened by 0 bases and J by 4 bases, with 10 bases between the two germline ends. The CDR3 contains 14 residues. The variable domain in full, completed from reference TRBV9 and TRBJ1-1, reads DSGVTQTPKHLITATGQRVTLRCSPRSGDLSVYWYQQSLDQGLQFLIQYYNGEERAKGNILERFSAQQFPDLHSELNLSSLELGDSALYFCASSVGGVGTEAFFGQGTRLTVV.